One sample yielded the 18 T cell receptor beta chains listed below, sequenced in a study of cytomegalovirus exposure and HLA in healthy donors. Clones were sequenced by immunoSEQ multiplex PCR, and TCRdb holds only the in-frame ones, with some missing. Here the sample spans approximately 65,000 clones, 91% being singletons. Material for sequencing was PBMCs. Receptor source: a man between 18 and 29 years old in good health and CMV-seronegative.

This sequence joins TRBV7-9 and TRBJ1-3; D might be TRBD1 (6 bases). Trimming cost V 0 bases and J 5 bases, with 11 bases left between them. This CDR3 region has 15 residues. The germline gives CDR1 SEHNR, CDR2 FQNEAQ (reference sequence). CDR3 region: CASSLAPGHRNTIYF. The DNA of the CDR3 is TGTGCCAGCAGCTTAGCTCCGGGACACCGAAACACCATATATTTT.

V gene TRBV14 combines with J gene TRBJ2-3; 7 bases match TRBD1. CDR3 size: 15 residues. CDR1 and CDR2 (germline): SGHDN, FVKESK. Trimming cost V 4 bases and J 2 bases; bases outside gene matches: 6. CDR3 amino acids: CASSLQGRPTDTQYF. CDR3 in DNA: TGTGCCAGCAGCCTACAGGGGCGCCCCACAGATACGCAGTATTTT.

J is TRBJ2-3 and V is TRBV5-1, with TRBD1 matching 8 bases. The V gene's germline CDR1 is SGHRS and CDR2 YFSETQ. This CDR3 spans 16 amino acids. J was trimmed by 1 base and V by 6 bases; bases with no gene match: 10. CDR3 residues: CASTFHGQGRTDTQYF. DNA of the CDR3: TGCGCCAGCACCTTTCATGGACAGGGTCGCACAGATACGCAGTATTTT.

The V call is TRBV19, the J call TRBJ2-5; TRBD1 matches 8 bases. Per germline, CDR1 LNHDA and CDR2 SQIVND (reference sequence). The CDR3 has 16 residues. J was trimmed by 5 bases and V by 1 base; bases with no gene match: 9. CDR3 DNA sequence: TGTGCCAGTAGTATAGCCGACAGGGGTCCGGTCGAGACCCAGTACTTC. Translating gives CASSIADRGPVETQYF.

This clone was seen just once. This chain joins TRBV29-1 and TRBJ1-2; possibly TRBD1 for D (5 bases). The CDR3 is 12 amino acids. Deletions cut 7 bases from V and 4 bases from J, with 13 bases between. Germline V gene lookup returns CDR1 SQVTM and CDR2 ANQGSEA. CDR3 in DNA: TGCAGCGGAAAACAGGAGAGCTATGGCTACACCTTC. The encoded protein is CSGKQESYGYTF.

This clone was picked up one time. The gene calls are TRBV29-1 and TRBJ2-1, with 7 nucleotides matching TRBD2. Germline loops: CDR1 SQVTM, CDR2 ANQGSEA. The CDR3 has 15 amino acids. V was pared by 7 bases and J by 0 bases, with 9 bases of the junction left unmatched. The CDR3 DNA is TGCAGCGCTCTGGAGCGGGGACGCTCCTACAATGAGCAGTTCTTC. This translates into CSALERGRSYNEQFF.

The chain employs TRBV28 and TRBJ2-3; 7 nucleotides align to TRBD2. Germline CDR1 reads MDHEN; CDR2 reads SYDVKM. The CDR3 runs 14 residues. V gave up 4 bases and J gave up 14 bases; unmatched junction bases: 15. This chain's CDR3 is CASSSYRVSGEGYF. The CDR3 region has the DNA TGTGCCAGCAGTTCCTACCGGGTGTCGGGGGAGGGGTATTTT.

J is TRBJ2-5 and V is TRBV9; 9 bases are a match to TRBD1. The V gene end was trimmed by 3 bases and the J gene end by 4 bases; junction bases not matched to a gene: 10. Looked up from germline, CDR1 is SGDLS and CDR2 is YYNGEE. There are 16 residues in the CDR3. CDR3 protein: CASSDGGQGIGETQYF. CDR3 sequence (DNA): TGTGCCAGCAGCGATGGGGGACAGGGTATTGGAGAGACCCAGTACTTC.

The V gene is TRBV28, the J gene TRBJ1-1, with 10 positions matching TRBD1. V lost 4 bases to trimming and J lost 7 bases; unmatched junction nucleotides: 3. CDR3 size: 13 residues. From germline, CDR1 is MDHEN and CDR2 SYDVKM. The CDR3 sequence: CASSSGQGGEAFF. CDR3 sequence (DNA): TGTGCCAGCAGTTCCGGACAGGGGGGTGAAGCTTTCTTT.

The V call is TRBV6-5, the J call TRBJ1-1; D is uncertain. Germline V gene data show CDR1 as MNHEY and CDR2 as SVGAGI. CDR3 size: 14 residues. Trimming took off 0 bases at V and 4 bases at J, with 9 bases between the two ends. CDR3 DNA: TGTGCCAGCAGTTACTCCTACGGGTCCACTGAAGCTTTCTTT. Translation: CASSYSYGSTEAFF.

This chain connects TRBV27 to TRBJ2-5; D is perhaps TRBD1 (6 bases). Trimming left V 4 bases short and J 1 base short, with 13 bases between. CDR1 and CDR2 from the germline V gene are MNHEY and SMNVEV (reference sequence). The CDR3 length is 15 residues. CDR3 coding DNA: TGTGCCAGCAGTTCGTACAGGGTTGGCCAAGAGACCCAGTACTTC. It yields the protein CASSSYRVGQETQYF.

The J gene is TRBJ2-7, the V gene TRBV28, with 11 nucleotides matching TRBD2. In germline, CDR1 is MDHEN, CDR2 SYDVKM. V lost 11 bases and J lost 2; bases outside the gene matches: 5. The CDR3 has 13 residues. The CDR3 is CAGRLAGTYEQYF. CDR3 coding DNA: TGTGCCGGTAGACTAGCGGGAACCTACGAGCAGTACTTC. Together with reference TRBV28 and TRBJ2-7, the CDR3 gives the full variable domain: DVKVTQSSRYLVKRTGEKVFLECVQDMDHENMFWYRQDPGLGLRLIYFSYDVKMKEKGDIPEGYSVSREKKERFSLILESASTNQTSMYLCAGRLAGTYEQYFGPGTRLTVT.

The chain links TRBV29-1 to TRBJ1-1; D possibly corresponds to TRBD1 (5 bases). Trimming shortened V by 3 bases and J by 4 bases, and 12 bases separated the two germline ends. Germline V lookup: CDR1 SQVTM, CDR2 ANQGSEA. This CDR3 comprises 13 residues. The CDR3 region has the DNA TGCAGCGTTGATAATCAGGGAGGCACTGAAGCTTTCTTT. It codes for CSVDNQGGTEAFF.

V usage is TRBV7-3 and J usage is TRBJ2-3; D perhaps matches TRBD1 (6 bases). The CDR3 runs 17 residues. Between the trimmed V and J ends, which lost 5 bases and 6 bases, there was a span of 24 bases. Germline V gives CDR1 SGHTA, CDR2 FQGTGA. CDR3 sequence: CASSPQPDRPWWDTQYF. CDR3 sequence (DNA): TGTGCCAGCAGCCCACAACCTGACAGGCCTTGGTGGGATACGCAGTATTTT.

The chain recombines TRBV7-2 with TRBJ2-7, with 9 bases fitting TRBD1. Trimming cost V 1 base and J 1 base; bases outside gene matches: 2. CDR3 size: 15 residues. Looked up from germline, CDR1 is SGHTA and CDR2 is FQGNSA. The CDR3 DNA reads TGTGCCAGCAGCTTAGTGACAGGGGGTTCCTACGAGCAGTACTTC. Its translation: CASSLVTGGSYEQYF.

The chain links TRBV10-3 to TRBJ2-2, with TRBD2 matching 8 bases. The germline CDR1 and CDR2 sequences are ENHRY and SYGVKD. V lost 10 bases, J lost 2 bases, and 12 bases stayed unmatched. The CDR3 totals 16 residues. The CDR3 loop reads CATAGAGGLNTGELFF. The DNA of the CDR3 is TGTGCCACCGCAGGGGCGGGAGGACTTAACACCGGGGAGCTGTTTTTT.

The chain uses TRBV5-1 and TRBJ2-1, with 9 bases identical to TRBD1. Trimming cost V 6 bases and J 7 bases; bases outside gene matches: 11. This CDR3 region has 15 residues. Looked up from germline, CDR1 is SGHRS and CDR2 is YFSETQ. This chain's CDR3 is CASTESGTGWNEQFF. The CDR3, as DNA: TGCGCCAGCACCGAATCCGGGACAGGGTGGAATGAGCAGTTCTTC. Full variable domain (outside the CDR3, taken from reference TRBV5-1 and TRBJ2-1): KAGVTQTPRYLIKTRGQQVTLSCSPISGHRSVSWYQQTPGQGLQFLFEYFSETQRNKGNFPGRFSGRQFSNSRSEMNVSTLELGDSALYLCASTESGTGWNEQFFGPGTRLTVL.

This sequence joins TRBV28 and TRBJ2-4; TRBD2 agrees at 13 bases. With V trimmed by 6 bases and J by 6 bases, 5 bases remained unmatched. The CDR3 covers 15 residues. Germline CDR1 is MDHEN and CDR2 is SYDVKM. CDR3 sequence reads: CASSSLAGGRNIQYF. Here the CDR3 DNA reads TGTGCCAGCAGCTCACTAGCGGGAGGGAGAAACATTCAGTACTTC.